This entry concerns a single TCR beta chain. This sample stems from a study of cytomegalovirus exposure and HLA in healthy donors. As for the study in general: HLA-typed donors contributed some 87 million unique TCRs, which were held in an early data release.

The PCR ran on 60 Vbeta and 13 Jbeta primers. TCRdb's copy holds only in-frame clones and misses some; the assay was immunoSEQ multiplex PCR. Found here are 180,000 or so clones, roughly four fifths of them singletons; the top ten hold 1.5% to 2%. This CDR3 is 13 amino acids long. The germline V gene encodes CDR1 SGHAT and CDR2 FQNNGV. The junction had 5 bases not matched to a gene; V was cut back by 5 bases and J by 5 bases. The V and J genes are TRBV11-2 and TRBJ2-5; TRBD1 matches at 7 bases. The clonotype was recovered from a man aged 18 to 29 in good health and CMV-seronegative. What was sequenced was PBMCs. CDR3 DNA sequence: TGTGCCAGCAGCCCCGACAGGGAGGAGACCCAGTACTTC. Translated: CASSPDREETQYF. Supplemented by reference TRBV11-2 and TRBJ2-5, the full variable domain reads EAGVAQSPRYKIIEKRQSVAFWCNPISGHATLYWYQQILGQGPKLLIQFQNNGVVDDSQLPKDRFSAERLKGVDSTLKIQPAKLEDSAVYLCASSPDREETQYFGPGTRLLVL.